The 9 T cell receptor beta chains in this list originate from one sample, sequenced in a study of T cells in Graves' hyperthyroidism and ophthalmopathy. Using RNA transcripts as the source, TCR beta CDR3 regions were amplified. First-round RT-PCR with HTBI primers amplified the TCR CDR3 region. From the multiplex PCR reads, TCRdb called clonotypes with MiXCR, one entry per CDR3 protein. This sample has roughly 700,000 distinct CDR3 sequences, with 35% found just once. The sequenced sample was blood. The receptors were gathered from a woman between 40 and 55 years old with Graves' hyperthyroidism.

The CDR3 DNA follows: TGTGCCAGCAGCGGCGCCGGGACAGGGGGCACTGAAGCTTTCTTT. It codes for CASSGAGTGGTEAFF. The chain links TRBV9 to TRBJ1-1; 11 bases match TRBD1. The germline CDR1 and CDR2 sequences are SGDLS and YYNGEE. J was trimmed by 4 bases and V by 3 bases; bases with no gene match: 5. The CDR3 length is 15 residues.

This clonotype was recorded at least ten times. V and J are TRBV5-1 and TRBJ2-7; a possible D gene is TRBD1 (6 bases). With 3 bases removed from V and 3 bases from J, the gap between germline ends came to 16 bases. CDR1 is SGHRS and CDR2 is YFSETQ in the germline V gene. The CDR3 loop spans 15 amino acids. The CDR3 DNA sequence: TGCGCCAGCAGCTCCGTCCGGGACACTAGCTACGAGCAGTACTTC. This encodes CASSSVRDTSYEQYF.

This clonotype was picked up many times. The V call is TRBV29-1, the J call TRBJ1-2; D is undetermined. Trimming left V 7 bases short and J 8 bases short, with 8 bases between. The germline V gene has CDR1 SQVTM and CDR2 ANQGSEA. The CDR3 runs 9 residues. Written as DNA, the CDR3 is TGCAGCGGGGGAGAAGGCTACACCTTC. Protein product: CSGGEGYTF.

This clonotype was recorded once. The chain is built from TRBV19 and TRBJ2-7; 14 nucleotides line up with TRBD2. This CDR3 spans 17 amino acids. The germline V gene encodes CDR1 LNHDA and CDR2 SQIVND (reference sequence). V was pared by 5 bases and J by 5 bases, with 11 bases of the junction left unmatched. CDR3 sequence reads: CASSPGLAGVQSHEQYF. CDR3 nucleotides: TGTGCCAGTAGTCCGGGACTAGCGGGGGTCCAGAGCCACGAGCAGTACTTC. Full variable domain (missing parts from reference TRBV19 and TRBJ2-7): DGGITQSPKYLFRKEGQNVTLSCEQNLNHDAMYWYRQDPGQGLRLIYYSQIVNDFQKGDIAEGYSVSREKKESFPLTVTSAQKNPTAFYLCASSPGLAGVQSHEQYFGPGTRLTVT.

The chain combines TRBV7-2 with TRBJ2-3, with 7 nucleotides matching TRBD1. The CDR3 is made up of 13 amino acids. V was clipped by 8 bases and J by 3 bases; unmatched bases: 5. The germline gives CDR1 SGHTA, CDR2 FQGNSA. The CDR3 sequence: CASRDSPTDTQYF. CDR3 in DNA: TGTGCCAGCCGGGACAGTCCAACAGATACGCAGTATTTT.

There are many counts of this clonotype. The chain carries TRBV9 and TRBJ1-5; 7 bases align to TRBD1. From germline, CDR1 is SGDLS and CDR2 YYNGEE. There are 14 residues in the CDR3. The trim removed 0 bases at V and 7 bases at J, leaving 4 bases unmatched. The CDR3 protein is CASSVGQGSQPQHF. The DNA of the CDR3 is TGTGCCAGCAGCGTAGGACAGGGTTCGCAGCCCCAGCATTTT.

At least ten counts were recorded for this clonotype. The chain couples TRBV19 to TRBJ2-6; 12 bases are shared with TRBD2. Trimming removed 10 bases from V and 4 bases from J; junction bases left unmatched: 2. The length of the CDR3 is 14 residues. The germline gives CDR1 LNHDA, CDR2 SQIVND (reference sequence). CDR3 region: CATGLAGGANVLTF. The DNA for the CDR3 is TGTGCCACCGGACTAGCGGGAGGGGCCAACGTCCTGACTTTC.

Comments on this clonotype: A read error may be the cause here, since a much bigger clone is one base away. The chain carries TRBV7-2 and TRBJ1-6; D gene unclear. CDR1 SGHTA and CDR2 FQGNSA come from the germline V gene. CDR3 length: 14 residues. The CDR3 is CAGSLDGLFSPLHF. CDR3 DNA: TGTGCCGGCAGCTTAGATGGCTTATTTTCACCCCTCCACTTT.

The chain combines TRBV20-1 with TRBJ1-2; perhaps TRBD1 as D (6 bases). Germline V gives CDR1 DFQATT, CDR2 SNEGSKA (reference sequence). This CDR3 comprises 14 residues. Trimming left V 8 bases short and J 3 bases short, with 19 bases between. This CDR3 is CSPAYDRRHYGYTF. CDR3 bases: TGCAGTCCAGCATACGACAGGCGACACTATGGCTACACCTTC.